This T cell receptor beta chain was recorded in a study of T cells in localized non-small cell lung cancer. The study's findings and limits: The highest T cell clonality was in uninvolved adjacent lung, above tumor.

The CDR3 loop spans 13 amino acids. Germline assignment: CDR1 SGHDT and CDR2 YYEEEE. Trimming cost V 4 bases and J 8 bases, with 12 bases left between them. Data came from immunoSEQ multiplex PCR; TCRdb stores just in-frame clones and leaves some out. The profile shows roughly 34,000 clones, about nine tenths of them singletons. A remark on this clone: The antigen remains unidentified.

The TCR originated in a male donor older than 55 with stage III lung adenocarcinoma. The sequencing here drew on peripheral blood, taken before any cancer treatment. The chain recombines TRBV5-6 with TRBJ1-4; no clear D gene. CDR3 region: CASSAGSLEKLFF. The CDR3 bases are TGTGCCAGCAGCGCCGGCAGCCTGGAAAAACTGTTTTTT.